This T cell receptor (beta chain) was obtained from a study of PD-1 blockade in classical Hodgkin lymphoma. The V end was cut by 1 base, the J end by 1 base, with 13 bases between. The CDR3 extends over 16 amino acids. CDR1 and CDR2 from the germline V gene are KGHSH and LQKENI. Profiling relied on immunoSEQ multiplex PCR, and the TCRdb table lists in-frame clones only, not all of them. The data show about 47,000 clones, more than 75% seen once. Time point of the sample: cycle 4 day 1 (C4D1), after more than five weeks of nivolumab. With no exception, relapse followed autologous stem cell transplantation in all patients, and brentuximab vedotin exposure varied.

The V gene is TRBV18, the J gene TRBJ2-5; D possibly uses TRBD1 or TRBD2 (5 bases each). The source was peripheral blood mononuclear cells (PBMCs), collected before the fourth cycle of nivolumab. This TCR came from a human donor with classical Hodgkin lymphoma. CDR3 protein: CASSPRIGDGQETQYF. CDR3 bases: TGTGCCAGCTCACCACGAATCGGGGACGGCCAAGAGACCCAGTACTTC.